This T cell receptor (beta chain) was profiled in a study of blood T cell repertoires in COVID-19. Study at large: Acute and convalescent COVID-19 samples came from the United States, Italy and Spain. The analysed material was cDNA or gDNA that came from T cells, B-cell-depleted T cells, or PBMCs.

The CDR3 contains 15 residues. The V segment lost 0 bases and the J segment 5 bases; nucleotides outside the gene matches: 3. The germline gives CDR1 LNHDA, CDR2 SQIVND (reference sequence). In the authors' workflow: Amplifying reference gene primers gave estimates of nucleated cell counts. Libraries were prepared by immunoSEQ multiplex PCR; TCRdb keeps only in-frame clonotypes and omits some of them. V, J and clone size are those of that table, while D and trimming were read from the DNA. The sample holds 200,000 or so clones; roughly four fifths are singletons and the top ten take 4.5% to 5.5%. About this clone: Different DNA sequences within this sample yield the same CDR3.

This sequence was found in a woman between 25 and 40 years old with acute or convalescent COVID-19. Sequenced input: peripheral blood. The chain links TRBV19 to TRBJ1-5; TRBD1 matches at 8 bases. Here the CDR3 reads CASSIDRGRDQPQHF. As DNA, the CDR3 is TGTGCCAGTAGTATAGACAGGGGGCGGGATCAGCCCCAGCATTTT.